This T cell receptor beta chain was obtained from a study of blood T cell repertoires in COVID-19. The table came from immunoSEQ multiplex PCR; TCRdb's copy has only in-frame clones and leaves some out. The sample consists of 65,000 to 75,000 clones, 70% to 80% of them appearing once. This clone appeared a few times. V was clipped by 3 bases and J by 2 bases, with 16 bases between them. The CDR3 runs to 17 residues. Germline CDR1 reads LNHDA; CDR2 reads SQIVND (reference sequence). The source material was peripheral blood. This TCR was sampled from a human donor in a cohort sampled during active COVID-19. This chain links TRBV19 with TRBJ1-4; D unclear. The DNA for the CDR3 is TGTGCCAGTAGTATTAGGCAGCGGATACCGACTAATGAAAAACTGTTTTTT. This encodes CASSIRQRIPTNEKLFF. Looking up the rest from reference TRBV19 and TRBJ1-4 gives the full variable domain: DGGITQSPKYLFRKEGQNVTLSCEQNLNHDAMYWYRQDPGQGLRLIYYSQIVNDFQKGDIAEGYSVSREKKESFPLTVTSAQKNPTAFYLCASSIRQRIPTNEKLFFGSGTQLSVL.